A single T cell receptor (beta chain) is shown here with its context. Its antigen is still unknown. Per-base qualities were not stored, and no clone one base away is much larger. The source of the sample is a study of cytomegalovirus exposure and HLA in healthy donors (dated by TCRdb to 2015 to 2018). Background on the whole study: In an earlier analysis of around 540 of the donors, about 270 Gb of sequence data and approximately 100 million unique TCR beta sequences from 150 million to 200 million T cells were reported. An early release that covered roughly 600 HLA-typed donors contained approximately 300 gigabases of sequencing data and approximately 85 million unique TCR sequences. Among the roughly 380 genotyped donors, about 85% belonged to the genetic ancestry cluster associated with self-reported Caucasian donors. The study was designed to test whether signatures of past pathogen exposure could be identified by cataloging public T cell receptors. Using immunosequencing, the study profiled T cell repertoires from around 680 subjects and related those repertoires to cytomegalovirus serostatus. In addition to the first cohort of several hundred subjects, a separate validation cohort of 120 different subjects was used. To predict cytomegalovirus infection status, the study brought together high-throughput TCR immunosequencing, statistical association of individual TCRs with disease status, and machine learning. A later analysis re-examined previously published TCR beta repertoires from over 500 donors and added high-resolution HLA genotyping to investigate patterns of TCR occurrence. Rather than drawing on any new phenotypic data, the later analysis identified candidate immune exposures from TCR beta sequences and the way those sequences occurred across donors. In an earlier analysis of 500 to 650 of the donors, high-throughput TCR beta sequencing was used to judge whether each TCR beta V gene segment behaved as functional or pseudogenic. Donor age, sex, ethnicity and CMV serostatus were compiled alongside the repertoire data. In a later genetic analysis, genome-wide SNP genotypes for about three fifths of the roughly 670 donors were used, and that subset was treated as a discovery cohort. All discovery cohort repertoires had been generated using a single sequencing platform. HLA typing covered class I and class II loci at four-digit resolution. Typing coverage varied by locus: roughly 629-630 donors for A, B, C, DRB1 and DQB1; roughly 560 for DQA1; more than 600 for DPA1; under 490 for DPB1. Four to six DR-DQ haplotypes were handled as single units for association and clustering, since linkage in the cohort was strong. Across approximately 400 genotyped donors of the cohort, an average of roughly 250,000 unique TCR beta nucleotide sequences per donor were sequenced, and approximately 19% of those sequences were non-productive.

The full study reports these points: A total of 150 to 200 TCR beta chains were listed by the study as associated with cytomegalovirus. Because HLA typing was missing for some donors at each locus, association tests included only the typed subset. A cluster of highly shared sequence variants was judged likely to be a technical artifact of the sequencing pipeline. The classifier was reported to diagnose cytomegalovirus status with high specificity and sensitivity in both the original cohort and the validation cohort. In a later analysis, several top co-occurrence clusters were reported to appear linked to parvovirus B19, influenza, CMV and Epstein-Barr virus. When HLA alleles, especially DR and DQ, strongly co-occurred, attributing TCR associations to individual alleles was difficult. In vitro tests confirmed that a few of the cytomegalovirus-associated TCR beta chains recognize cytomegalovirus antigens. In a later analysis, 15,000 to 20,000 TCR beta sequences were associated with specific HLA alleles at a false discovery rate of 0.05. A further reported finding was that TCR beta sequences accurately predicted the HLA-A and HLA-B alleles for most subjects in the first cohort. Sequencing depth was assumed to be roughly uniform across donors in the presence/absence analyses, though that assumption may not hold. Only TCR beta chains were sequenced in this cohort, and the absence of alpha or paired-chain data limited detectable features. In a later genetic analysis, fewer N-insertions in productive TCRs were reported among donors in an Asian-associated ancestry cluster than the roughly 700-donor mean. It was suggested by the authors that the approach could potentially be generalized to other disease states and immunological phenotypes. Over 15 rarely observed V segments, including chromosome 9 orphons, were excluded from the earlier analysis of just under 600 of the donors because counts were too low. Immune exposure information for the cohort was limited to CMV serostatus. Some IMGT-functional V segments, including TRBV6-2 and TRBV6-3, could not be distinguished by the 87-base-pair reads and were therefore excluded. In a later analysis, HLA-associated TCR beta chains showed more clonal expansion and lower generation probabilities than non-associated chains that were equally common. While some public TCRs were present in many individuals, most TCR sequences turned up only very rarely across donors. According to a later analysis, most CMV-associated TCR beta chains appeared to be HLA-restricted, and the HLA associations seemed to be driven largely by CMV exposure. In a later analysis, TCR association rates were found to vary across HLA loci, with the most associated TCRs seen for DRB1 alleles and the fewest for HLA-C alleles. Correlated functional status among segregating V segments might be attributable to linkage disequilibrium, but an unknown experimental factor could not be ruled out. In an earlier analysis of around 600 of the donors, most TCR beta V segments appeared in productive rearrangements about 87% or about 30% of the time, broadly matching IMGT annotations. In a later genetic analysis, a missense DCLRE1C variant was associated with V-gene and J-gene trimming of TCR beta chains, and the association was replicated in an independent cohort.

Library preparation used the immunoSEQ multiplex PCR assay. For the multiplex PCR, a mixture combining 60 forward primers for TCR Vbeta segments and 13 reverse primers for TCR Jbeta segments was used. A multiplex PCR assay on genomic DNA amplified the CDR3 region of rearranged TCR beta genes. On the Illumina HiSeq System, the amplified TCR beta libraries were sequenced as 87-base-pair reads. The original methods were these. Across the roughly 670 repertoires, a later analysis counted 78 million or so unique TCR beta chains, roughly 11 million of which were shared by at least two donors. Raw reads were error-corrected and collapsed into unique sequences by a nearest-neighbor algorithm in which closely related sequences were merged to remove PCR and sequencing errors. V, D and J gene segments were assigned by aligning CDR3 sequences to IMGT reference sequences. For a sequence to be retained, a match of at least six nucleotides to both a V gene segment and a J gene segment was required. Rearrangements were called productive when the CDR3 lacked stop codons and stayed in frame with V and J; all others were non-productive. Following IMGT convention, CDR3 was defined as the stretch from the second conserved V-encoded cysteine to the conserved J-encoded phenylalanine. Sequences without an unambiguous match to a single V gene segment were excluded from the earlier analysis of about 640 of the donors. An earlier analysis of 587 of the donors called V segments functional above 56.7% productive rearrangements and segregating when the between-donor standard deviation exceeded 5%. A statistical classification framework was developed to diagnose cytomegalovirus status using the catalog of TCR beta chain sequences. In a later analysis, V and J genes were assigned by comparing TCR nucleotide sequences against IMGT/GENE-DB human TR gene sequences. The TCRdist pipeline was used in a later analysis to assign CDR3 sequences and most-parsimonious VDJ recombination scenarios. In a later analysis, each TCR beta chain was defined by its CDR3 amino acid sequence together with its V-gene family, and reads lacking a unique V-gene family were excluded. In a later analysis, 500 to 650 highly shared, low-generation-probability nucleotide sequences were removed to address suspected cross-contamination and a sequencing artifact. In a later analysis, a clonal expansion index for each public chain was calculated from normalized within-repertoire ranks of inferred template counts. Generation probabilities in a later analysis came from a VDJ recombination model fitted to out-of-frame rearrangements, and those results were checked against IGoR. In a later analysis, TCR-TCR, TCR-HLA and TCR-CMV co-occurrence was scored with hypergeometric tests, and a repertoire-size bias correction was applied to TCR pairs. To estimate false discovery rates, a later analysis permuted the HLA or CMV assignments 20 times. A later analysis grouped co-occurring TCRs with DBSCAN, adding TCRdist sequence similarity when clustering within HLA-allele-positive subsets. Co-occurrence clustering excluded repertoires with fewer than 30,000 or more than 120,000 public chains, plus five with anomalous nucleotide sharing. This immuneACCESS table, as held by TCRdb, lists in-frame sequences with V and J called but not all clones. Of the missing ones, under half trace to an unresolved V gene in checked studies; the others have no known cause. The V and J calls and the clone size are those of that table, but D and trimming were determined from the DNA. This sample lists tens of thousands of clones; about 65% were detected once. Nearly 25% of the sample goes to the ten largest clones.

From the germline V gene (reference sequence), CDR1 is LNHNV and CDR2 is YYDKDF. V is trimmed back by 5 bases and J by 14 bases, and the junction contains 16 bases that no gene match accounts for. There are 16 amino acids in the CDR3, from cysteine to phenylalanine inclusive. Kept here is only the CDR3 DNA, which spans 48 bases and is read in frame from base 1. The cohort consisted of hundreds of healthy bone marrow donors. At the time of sampling, every cohort member was nominally healthy, though immune exposures that went unrecorded were likely present. The donor was CMV seropositive and belonged to the group of more than 250 seropositive cohort members. Every donor gave a peripheral blood sample, and the peripheral blood mononuclear cells from that sample were used for TCR beta sequencing. The Qiagen DNeasy Blood Extraction Kit was used to extract genomic DNA from the blood cell samples.

The receptor was isolated from a man aged 50 or older in good health and CMV-seropositive. The chain is made from TRBV15 and TRBJ1-6; 9 of the junction bases match TRBD1. The sample consisted of PBMCs. The CDR3 has the sequence CATSGRGRDRVSALHF. In nucleotides, the sequence is TGTGCCACCAGCGGTAGAGGTCGGGACAGGGTTTCGGCCCTCCACTTT. Extended through the reference TRBV15 and TRBJ1-6 proteins, this CDR3 yields the full variable domain: DAMVIQNPRYQVTQFGKPVTLSCSQTLNHNVMYWYQQKSSQAPKLLFHYYDKDFNNEADTPDNFQSRRPNTSFCFLDIRSPGLGDTAMYLCATSGRGRDRVSALHFGNGTRLTVT.